Shown below are 6 T cell receptor beta chains from a single sample sequenced in a study of cytomegalovirus exposure and HLA in healthy donors. The PCR was carried out with 60 Vbeta primers and 13 Jbeta primers. Sequenced by immunoSEQ multiplex PCR; TCRdb stores in-frame clones only, minus some. The sample consists of 120,000 to 150,000 clones, 75% of them appearing once. Sequencing was done on a sample of PBMCs. The origin of the receptors is a man aged 35 to 55 in good health and CMV-seronegative.

The chain is built from TRBV13 and TRBJ2-5; the match to TRBD2 covers 8 bases. J was trimmed by 6 bases and V by 6 bases; bases with no gene match: 12. In germline, CDR1 is PRHDT, CDR2 FYEKMQ (reference sequence). This CDR3 region has 15 residues. The CDR3 DNA reads as TGTGCCAGCAGTTCACCGGGGGGGCCAAAGAAGACCCAGTACTTC. Protein sequence: CASSSPGGPKKTQYF.

The rearrangement uses TRBV30 and TRBJ1-5; D may be TRBD1 (5 bases). The CDR3 runs 14 residues. Germline CDR1 GTSNPN, CDR2 SVGIG (reference sequence). V lost 1 base, J lost 3 bases, and 10 bases lay in between. The DNA of the CDR3 is TGTGCCTGGAGTGAGACAGACAACAATCAGCCCCAGCATTTT. Its protein product is CAWSETDNNQPQHF.

The table lists this clone with a few counts. The V gene is TRBV2, the J gene TRBJ1-4; perhaps TRBD1 as D (5 bases). The CDR3 has 15 residues. The germline gives CDR1 SNHLY, CDR2 FYNNEI. Between the trimmed V and J ends, which lost 4 bases and 4 bases, there was a span of 13 bases. As DNA, the CDR3 is TGTGCCAGCAGTGTCCGGACCGGGGGTAATGAAAAACTGTTTTTT. It specifies CASSVRTGGNEKLFF. The complete variable domain, with remaining parts taken from reference TRBV2 and TRBJ1-4, reads EPEVTQTPSHQVTQMGQEVILRCVPISNHLYFYWYRQILGQKVEFLVSFYNNEISEKSEIFDDQFSVERPDGSNFTLKIRSTKLEDSAMYFCASSVRTGGNEKLFFGSGTQLSVL.

The chain is built from TRBV9 and TRBJ2-1; the match to TRBD2 covers 9 bases. The germline V gene encodes CDR1 SGDLS and CDR2 YYNGEE. The CDR3 is 16 amino acids. V lost 2 bases, J lost 2 bases, and 5 bases stayed unmatched. The CDR3 loop is CASSVEPSGAYNEQFF. CDR3 DNA: TGTGCCAGCAGCGTGGAGCCTAGCGGGGCCTACAATGAGCAGTTCTTC.

The J gene is TRBJ1-6, the V gene TRBV4-1; 8 nucleotides align to TRBD1. Germline assignment: CDR1 MGHRA and CDR2 YSYEKL. This CDR3 is built from 18 residues. V trimming: 0 bases; J trimming: 0 bases; junction bases outside the gene matches: 4. Here the CDR3 DNA reads TGCGCCAGCAGCCAAGACCGACAGGGGCTCTCCTATAATTCACCCCTCCACTTT. This translates into CASSQDRQGLSYNSPLHF.

The chain links TRBV7-7 to TRBJ2-1, with 8 bases fitting TRBD2. With 11 bases clipped from V and 7 bases from J, the junction kept 7 bases outside the gene matches. The CDR3 spans 12 residues. From germline, CDR1 is SSHAT and CDR2 FNYEAQ (reference sequence). The chain's CDR3 is CAGPRGGNEQFF. The CDR3 DNA is TGTGCCGGCCCACGGGGGGGGAATGAGCAGTTCTTC.